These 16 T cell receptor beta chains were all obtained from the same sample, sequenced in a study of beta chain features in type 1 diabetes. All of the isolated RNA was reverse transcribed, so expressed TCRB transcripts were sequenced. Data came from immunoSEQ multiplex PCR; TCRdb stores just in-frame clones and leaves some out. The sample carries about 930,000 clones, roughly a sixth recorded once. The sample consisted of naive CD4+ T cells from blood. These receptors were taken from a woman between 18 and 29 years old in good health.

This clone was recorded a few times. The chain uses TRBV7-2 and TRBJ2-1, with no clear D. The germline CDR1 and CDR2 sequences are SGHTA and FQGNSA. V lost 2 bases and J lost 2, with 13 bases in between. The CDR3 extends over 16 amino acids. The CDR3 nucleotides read TGTGCCAGCAGCTTATTTCACGGTCGGCCCTACAATGAGCAGTTCTTC. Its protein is CASSLFHGRPYNEQFF.

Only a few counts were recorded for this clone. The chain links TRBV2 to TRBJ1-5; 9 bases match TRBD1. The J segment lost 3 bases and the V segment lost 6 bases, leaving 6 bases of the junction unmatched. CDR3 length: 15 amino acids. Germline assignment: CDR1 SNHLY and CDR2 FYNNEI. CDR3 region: CASRGTGPDNQPQHF. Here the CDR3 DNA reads TGTGCCAGCAGAGGGACAGGGCCGGACAATCAGCCCCAGCATTTT.

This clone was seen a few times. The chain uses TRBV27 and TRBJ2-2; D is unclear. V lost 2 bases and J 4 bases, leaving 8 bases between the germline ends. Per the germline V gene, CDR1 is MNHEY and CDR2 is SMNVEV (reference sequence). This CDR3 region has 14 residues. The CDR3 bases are TGTGCCAGCAGTTTACGGTTTGGCACCGGGGAGCTGTTTTTT. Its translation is CASSLRFGTGELFF.

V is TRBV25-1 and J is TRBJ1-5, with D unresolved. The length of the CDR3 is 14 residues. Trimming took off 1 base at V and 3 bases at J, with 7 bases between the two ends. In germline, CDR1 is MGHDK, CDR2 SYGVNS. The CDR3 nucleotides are TGTGCCAGCAGTGAATCGGGATACAATCAGCCCCAGCATTTT. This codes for CASSESGYNQPQHF. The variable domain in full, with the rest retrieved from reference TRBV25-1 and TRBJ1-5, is EADIYQTPRYLVIGTGKKITLECSQTMGHDKMYWYQQDPGMELHLIHYSYGVNSTEKGDLSSESTVSRIRTEHFPLTLESARPSHTSQYLCASSESGYNQPQHFGDGTRLSIL.

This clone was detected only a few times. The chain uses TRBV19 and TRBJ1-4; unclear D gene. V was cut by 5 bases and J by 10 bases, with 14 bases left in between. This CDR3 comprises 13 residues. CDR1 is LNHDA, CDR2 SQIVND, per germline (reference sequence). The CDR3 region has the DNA TGTGCCAGTAGTCCGGGGAGGAGTGGAAAACTGTTTTTT. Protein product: CASSPGRSGKLFF.

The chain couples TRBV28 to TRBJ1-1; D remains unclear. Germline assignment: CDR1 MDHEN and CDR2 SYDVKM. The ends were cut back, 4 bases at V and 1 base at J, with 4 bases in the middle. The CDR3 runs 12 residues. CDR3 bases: TGTGCCAGCAGTTACAAGAACACTGAAGCTTTCTTT. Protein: CASSYKNTEAFF. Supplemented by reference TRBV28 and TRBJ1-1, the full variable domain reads DVKVTQSSRYLVKRTGEKVFLECVQDMDHENMFWYRQDPGLGLRLIYFSYDVKMKEKGDIPEGYSVSREKKERFSLILESASTNQTSMYLCASSYKNTEAFFGQGTRLTVV.

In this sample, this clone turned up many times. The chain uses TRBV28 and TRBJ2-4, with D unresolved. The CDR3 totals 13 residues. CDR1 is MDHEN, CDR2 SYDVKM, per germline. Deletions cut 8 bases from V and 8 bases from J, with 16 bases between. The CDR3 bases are TGTGCCAGCGGCCGCGGTGTTGGGGACATTCAGTACTTC. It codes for CASGRGVGDIQYF.

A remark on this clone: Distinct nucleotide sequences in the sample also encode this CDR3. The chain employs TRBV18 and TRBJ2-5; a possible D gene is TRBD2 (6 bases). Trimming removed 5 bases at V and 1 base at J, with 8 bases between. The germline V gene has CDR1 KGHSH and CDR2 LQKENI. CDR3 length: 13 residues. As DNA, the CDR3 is TGTGCCAGCTCAGGGGACTCCCAAGAGACCCAGTACTTC. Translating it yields CASSGDSQETQYF. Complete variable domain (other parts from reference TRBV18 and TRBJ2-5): NAGVMQNPRHLVRRRGQEARLRCSPMKGHSHVYWYRQLPEEGLKFMVYLQKENIIDESGMPKERFSAEFPKEGPSILRIQQVVRGDSAAYFCASSGDSQETQYFGPGTRLLVL.

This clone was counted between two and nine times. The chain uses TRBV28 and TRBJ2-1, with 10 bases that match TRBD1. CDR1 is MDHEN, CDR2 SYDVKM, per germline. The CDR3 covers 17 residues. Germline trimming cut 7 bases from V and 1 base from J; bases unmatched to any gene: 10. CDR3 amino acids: CASTEWGTGVSYNEQFF. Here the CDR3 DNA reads TGTGCCAGCACCGAATGGGGGACAGGGGTTTCCTACAATGAGCAGTTCTTC.

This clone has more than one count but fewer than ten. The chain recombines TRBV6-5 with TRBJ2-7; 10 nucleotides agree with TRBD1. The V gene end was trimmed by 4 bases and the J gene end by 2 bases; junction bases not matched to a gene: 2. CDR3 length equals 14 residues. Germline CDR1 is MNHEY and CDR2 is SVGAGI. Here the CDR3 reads CASSFGTGAYEQYF. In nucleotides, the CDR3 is TGTGCCAGCAGTTTCGGGACAGGGGCCTACGAGCAGTACTTC.

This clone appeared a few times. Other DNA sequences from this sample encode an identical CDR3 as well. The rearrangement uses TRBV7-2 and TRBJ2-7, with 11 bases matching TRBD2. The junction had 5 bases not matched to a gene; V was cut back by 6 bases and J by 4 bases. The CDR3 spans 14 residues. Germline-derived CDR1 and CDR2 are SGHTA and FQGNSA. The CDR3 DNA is TGTGCCAGCAGTCCCACTAGCGGGAGTTACGAGCAGTACTTC. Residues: CASSPTSGSYEQYF.

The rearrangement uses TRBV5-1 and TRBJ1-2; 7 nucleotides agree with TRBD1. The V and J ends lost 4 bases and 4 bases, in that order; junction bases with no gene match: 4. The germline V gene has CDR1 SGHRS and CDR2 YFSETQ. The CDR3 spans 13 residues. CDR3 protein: CASSTRDSYGYTF. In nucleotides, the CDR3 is TGCGCCAGCAGCACTCGGGACAGCTATGGCTACACCTTC.

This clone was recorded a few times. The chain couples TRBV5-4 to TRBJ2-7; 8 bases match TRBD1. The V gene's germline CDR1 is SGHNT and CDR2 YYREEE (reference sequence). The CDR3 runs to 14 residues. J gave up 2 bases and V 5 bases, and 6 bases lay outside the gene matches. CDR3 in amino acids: CASRQGQGPYEQYF. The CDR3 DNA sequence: TGTGCCAGCAGACAAGGACAGGGCCCCTACGAGCAGTACTTC.

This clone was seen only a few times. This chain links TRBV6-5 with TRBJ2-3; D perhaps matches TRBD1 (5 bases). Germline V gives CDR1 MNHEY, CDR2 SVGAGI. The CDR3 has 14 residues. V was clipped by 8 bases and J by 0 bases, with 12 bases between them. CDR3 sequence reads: CASARVRSTDTQYF. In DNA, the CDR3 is TGTGCCAGCGCCAGGGTGAGGAGCACAGATACGCAGTATTTT.

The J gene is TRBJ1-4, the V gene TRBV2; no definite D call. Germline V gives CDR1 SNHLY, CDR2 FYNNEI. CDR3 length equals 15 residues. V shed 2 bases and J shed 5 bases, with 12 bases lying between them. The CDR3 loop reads CASSELGLENEKLFF. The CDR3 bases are TGTGCCAGCAGTGAATTGGGGTTGGAGAATGAAAAACTGTTTTTT.

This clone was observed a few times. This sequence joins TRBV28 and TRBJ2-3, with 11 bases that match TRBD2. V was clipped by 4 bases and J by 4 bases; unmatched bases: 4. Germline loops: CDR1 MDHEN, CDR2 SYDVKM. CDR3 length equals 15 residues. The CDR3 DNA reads TGTGCCAGCAGTTCTAGCGGGAGGAGTGCAGATACGCAGTATTTT. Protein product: CASSSSGRSADTQYF.